This record looks at one T cell receptor (beta chain) sequence and its context. Its antigen is as yet unknown. The time point denotes: persistent/refractory GD, antithyroid drugs over 5 years with positive TRAb. From PBMCs, RNA was extracted and then used to make the TCR library. These data are taken from a study of regulatory T cells in long-lasting Graves disease. Through Arm-PCR of CDR3 regions and iRepertoire HTBI primers, TCR beta libraries were built. MiXCR was run by TCRdb on the multiplex PCR reads, yielding one entry per CDR3 protein. This table has about 660,000 distinct CDR3 sequences, 30% appearing once. V shed 0 bases and J shed 0 bases, with 12 bases lying between them. The germline V gene has CDR1 SGHDT and CDR2 YYEEEE. The length of the CDR3 is 16 residues. Study conclusions and caveats: Graves' patients with persistent disease showed TCR diversity lower than patients newly diagnosed. Those with persistent disease had in common more public clonotypes (about 3,000) than new patients (966).

The receptor was isolated from a female donor with Graves disease. The sequences come from peripheral blood mononuclear cells (PBMCs), collected when the disease was refractory, from a patient treated with antithyroid drugs. This sequence joins TRBV5-6 and TRBJ1-2; D call uncertain. CDR3 bases: TGTGCCAGCAGCTTGGATGCGCTACTAGCTAACTATGGCTACACCTTC. Its translation is CASSLDALLANYGYTF.